This T cell receptor beta chain was sequenced in a study of metastatic and nonmetastatic thyroid tumors. Background on the study: It was across blood and tumor or nodule tissue from malignant and benign thyroid patients that repertoires were compared. General study results and limits: TCR beta diversity was reportedly significantly higher in malignant thyroid tumors than benign nodules, in blood and tumor.

The authors' processing: A classifier of distant metastasis in papillary thyroid cancer was built from CDR3 differences (across clinicopathological groups). TCRdb called clones again from the PCR reads with MiXCR. In this record, the V and J calls reflect TCRdb's handling and not the investigators' own analysis. Among roughly 25,000 clones, around an eighth were seen once, and the ten largest hold roughly an eighth. This clone showed up many times. Its antigen is not identified. Per the germline V gene, CDR1 is SGHVS and CDR2 is FNYEAQ. V lost 1 base and J 1 base, leaving 7 bases between the germline ends. CDR3 length: 14 amino acids. Until they underwent thyroid surgery, no patient had received any treatment.

The receptor's source is a female donor with papillary thyroid cancer or a benign thyroid nodule (not recorded which). Some clones in this sample may be carry-over from other donors' samples. The source material was blood. This chain uses TRBV7-6 with TRBJ2-5, with D unresolved. CDR3 DNA sequence: TGTGCCAGCAGCTTAGACTTCCTCCAAGAGACCCAGTACTTC. Its translation: CASSLDFLQETQYF.